This T cell receptor (beta chain) was obtained from a study of blood T cell repertoires in COVID-19. Study in general: T cells, B-cell-depleted T cells, or PBMCs supplied cDNA or gDNA.

The CDR3 runs to 13 residues. Germline loops: CDR1 SNHLY, CDR2 FYNNEI. Trimming cost V 4 bases and J 1 base, with 6 bases left between them. Some clones are missing from TCRdb's copy, which holds only in-frame ones; the method was immunoSEQ multiplex PCR. Here the sample spans some 25,000 clones, 85% to 90% being singletons. The V call is TRBV2, the J call TRBJ2-3, with D perhaps TRBD2 (6 bases). The sequence came from a human donor in a cohort sampled during active COVID-19. Sequenced material: peripheral blood. CDR3 amino acids: CASSGGGTDTQYF. Here the CDR3 DNA reads TGTGCCAGCAGTGGGGGGGGCACAGATACGCAGTATTTT. Looking up the rest from reference TRBV2 and TRBJ2-3 gives the full variable domain: EPEVTQTPSHQVTQMGQEVILRCVPISNHLYFYWYRQILGQKVEFLVSFYNNEISEKSEIFDDQFSVERPDGSNFTLKIRSTKLEDSAMYFCASSGGGTDTQYFGPGTRLTVL.